This T cell receptor beta chain originates from a study of Ad26.COV2.S vaccination and SARS-CoV-2 variants. Study information: Once, or twice with 56 days between doses, Ad26.COV2.S was given intramuscularly.

Described treatment: about 20 received Ad26.COV2.S at low or high dose, single or two shots; roughly five received placebo; per-sample allocation not given. Sampling was done on day 63 after the first vaccine or placebo injection. Here immunoSEQ multiplex PCR was the method, and the copy in TCRdb shows in-frame clones only, minus some. The sample consists of more than 300,000 clones, around nine tenths of them appearing once. Trimming took off 2 bases at V and 5 bases at J, with 16 bases between the two ends. The CDR3 is made up of 16 amino acids. Per germline, CDR1 SGDLS and CDR2 YYNGEE. The sample was peripheral blood, taken in a trial of Ad26.COV2.S vaccine versus placebo. This chain links TRBV9 with TRBJ2-2; unclear D gene. This receptor was obtained from a person between 18 and 65 years old who received the Ad26.COV2.S COVID-19 vaccine or a placebo. As DNA, the CDR3 is TGTGCCAGCAGCGTCTGGACGGATTACCGAACCGGGGAGCTGTTTTTT. It yields the protein CASSVWTDYRTGELFF. Full variable domain (missing parts from reference TRBV9 and TRBJ2-2): DSGVTQTPKHLITATGQRVTLRCSPRSGDLSVYWYQQSLDQGLQFLIQYYNGEERAKGNILERFSAQQFPDLHSELNLSSLELGDSALYFCASSVWTDYRTGELFFGEGSRLTVL.